This T cell receptor beta chain was captured in a study of blood T cells in healthy people across ages. This clonotype was detected only a few times. With V trimmed by 4 bases and J by 1 base, 9 bases remained unmatched. CDR3 length: 17 amino acids. The germline gives CDR1 SGDLS, CDR2 YYNGEE. Together with a sample-barcoded 5' primer, a J-beta primer mix was included in a second PCR lasting about 6 to 11 cycles. TCRdb re-called the 5' RACE reads with MiXCR, one entry per CDR3 protein. The table records about 720,000 distinct CDR3 sequences, 25% of them present only once. This sample also appeared in a second study, on T cells of mothers and their children.

The V and J genes are TRBV9 and TRBJ2-1; 9 bases align to TRBD1. The TCR sequence derives from a boy under 18 in good health. The sequenced sample consisted of blood. The CDR3 spells CASSTHRGQKSYNEQFF. The DNA of the CDR3 is TGTGCCAGCAGCACACACAGGGGGCAGAAATCCTACAATGAGCAGTTCTTC.